The source of this TCR beta chain is a study of T cells in Graves' hyperthyroidism and ophthalmopathy. Overall study findings and caveats: In the blood, most expanded thyroid clonotypes above 0.001 appeared as well. For ophthalmopathy, model prediction preceded onset by a median about 6 months. Patients with ophthalmopathy were separated from those with stable hyperthyroidism by a 13 V-J model.

This sample holds PBMCs from approximately 10 ml fresh peripheral blood. The table lists this clonotype with many counts. The antigen is unknown. Using RNA transcripts as the source, TCR beta CDR3 regions were amplified. Primed by the HTBI set, a first-round RT-PCR was run on the TCR CDR3. From the multiplex PCR reads, TCRdb called clonotypes with MiXCR, one entry per CDR3 protein. The table records some 350,000 distinct CDR3 sequences, roughly 15% of them present only once. Germline V gives CDR1 SNHLY, CDR2 FYNNEI. This CDR3 contains 18 residues. Deletions cut 6 bases from V and 0 bases from J, with 18 bases between.

The J gene is TRBJ1-6, the V gene TRBV2, with D possibly TRBD1 on 5 matching bases. The sequenced sample consisted of blood. The receptor was derived from a woman aged 60-75 years with Graves' ophthalmopathy. CDR3 sequence: CASSSGLGVGSYNSPLHF. CDR3 DNA: TGTGCCAGCAGCTCGGGACTTGGGGTTGGCTCCTATAATTCACCCCTCCACTTT.